The present T cell receptor (beta chain) was sequenced within a study of blood T cells in healthy people across ages. Findings and caveats of the study: Long-lived donors carried more naive CD4+ cells and greater diversity than aged donors.

PCR was performed a second time for 7 to 11 cycles using a sample-barcoded 5' primer and a J-beta primer mix. TCRdb recomputed calls from the 5' RACE reads with MiXCR, one row per CDR3 protein. The table records approximately 810,000 distinct CDR3 sequences, around 26% of them present only once. In the case of this clonotype: Its antigen is not identified.

PBMCs numbering at least 7 million were isolated per sample. Specimen: blood. This receptor was identified in a woman older than 75 in good health.

The CDR3 bases are TGTGCCAGCAGCGCCGGGACTAGCGGGGGGGCCGGCACCGGGGAGCTGTTTTTT. Translating gives CASSAGTSGGAGTGELFF. The rearrangement joins TRBV9 to TRBJ2-2; 16 bases line up with TRBD2. In germline, CDR1 is SGDLS, CDR2 YYNGEE. V was clipped by 3 bases and J by 4 bases; unmatched bases: 6. CDR3 length equals 18 residues.